The T cell receptor (beta chain) described here comes from a study of cytomegalovirus exposure and HLA in healthy donors. Study-wide results and limits: Later on, an analysis found that several of the most significant clusters appeared to be linked to common viral pathogens, which included parvovirus B19.

As for this clone: The antigen is unknown.

Use of 60 Vbeta and 13 Jbeta primers characterized the PCR. The protocol was immunoSEQ multiplex PCR, while the TCRdb copy is restricted to in-frame clones and leaves out a portion. The sample carries about 160,000 clones, over 60% recorded once. The germline V gene encodes CDR1 MNHNY and CDR2 SVGAGI (reference sequence). This CDR3 has 13 residues. The sequenced sample consisted of PBMCs. The sequence was obtained from a woman in her forties or fifties in good health and CMV-seropositive. The rearrangement links TRBV6-6 to TRBJ2-5; a weak D match, TRBD1 (6 bases). The assigned J gene may be wrong: the sequence end matches TRBJ2-7 better. The CDR3 DNA sequence: TGTGCCAGCAGCCCCGGACAGATCTACGAGCAGTACTTC. This codes for CASSPGQIYEQYF.